This T cell receptor (beta chain) is drawn from a study of CD8+ T cells in alopecia areata. RNA extraction was followed by reverse transcription into cDNA, which acted as the sequencing template. Using immunoSEQ multiplex PCR, the repertoire was profiled, and TCRdb retains in-frame clones only, with some absent. The table has about 92,000 clones, 44% seen once; the top ten hold around 20%. The CDR3 extends over 15 amino acids. Germline CDR1 and CDR2: SGHNT and YYREEE (reference sequence). V shed 4 bases, J shed 3 bases, and the junction held 9 bases outside the gene matches. Stated treatment: oral pan-JAK inhibitor, 5-10 mg twice daily.

V is TRBV5-4 and J is TRBJ1-1; 7 bases are a match to TRBD1. Sequenced material: CD8+ T cells sorted from blood, taken at week 24, from a patient treated with tofacitinib. The receptor comes from a human donor with alopecia areata. For the CDR3, the DNA is TGTGCCAGCAGCCGCCTCACAGGGGCGGACACTGAAGCTTTCTTT. Translated, it gives CASSRLTGADTEAFF.